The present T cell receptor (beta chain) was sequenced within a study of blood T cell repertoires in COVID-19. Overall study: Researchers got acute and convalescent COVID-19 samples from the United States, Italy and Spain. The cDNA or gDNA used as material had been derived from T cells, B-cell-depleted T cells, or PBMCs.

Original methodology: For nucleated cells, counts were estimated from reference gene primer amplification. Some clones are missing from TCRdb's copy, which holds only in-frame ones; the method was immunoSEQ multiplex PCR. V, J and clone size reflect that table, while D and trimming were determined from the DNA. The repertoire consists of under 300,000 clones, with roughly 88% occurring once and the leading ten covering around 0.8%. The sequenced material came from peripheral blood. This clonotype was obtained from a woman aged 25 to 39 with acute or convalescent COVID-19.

The CDR3, as DNA: TGCGCCAGCAGCCAAGAACTCACCGGGGAGCTGTTTTTT. This codes for CASSQELTGELFF. The chain has TRBV4-1 and TRBJ2-2, with unresolved D. This CDR3 is 13 amino acids long. Trimming removed 0 bases from V and 4 bases from J, with 3 bases in between. Per the germline V gene, CDR1 is MGHRA and CDR2 is YSYEKL.